This T cell receptor (beta chain) was captured in a study of Tregs in tolerant kidney transplant recipients. Across the whole study: The nonmyeloablative bone marrow transplants came from related graft donors, with transient mixed chimerism.

Unstimulated regulatory T cells (CD4+CD25+CD127-), CD4+CD25- non-regulatory cells, CD4 and CD8 cells were FACS-sorted from thawed PBMCs. Generated by immunoSEQ multiplex PCR, the TCRdb table keeps only in-frame clones and is missing some. In the table there are more than 75,000 clones, 93% of which are singletons. The V and J ends lost 2 bases and 5 bases, in that order; junction bases with no gene match: 5. The germline V gene encodes CDR1 SGHTA and CDR2 FQGNSA. The CDR3 runs to 15 residues. The chain is built from TRBV7-2 and TRBJ1-4; TRBD1 matches 7 bases. This TCR was sampled from a human donor who received a combined kidney and bone marrow transplant. Sequenced here: CD4+ T cells from blood, sampled before the transplant. CDR3: CASSLIGTVNEKLFF. For the CDR3, the DNA is TGTGCCAGCAGCTTAATCGGGACAGTGAATGAAAAACTGTTTTTT.